This T cell receptor (beta chain) was obtained from a study of cytomegalovirus exposure and HLA in healthy donors. Overall study findings and caveats: With high specificity and sensitivity, the classifier reportedly diagnosed cytomegalovirus status. That first-cohort TCR clusters tended to co-occur in the roughly 120 validation repertoires was found in a later analysis.

Here immunoSEQ multiplex PCR was the method, and the copy in TCRdb shows in-frame clones only, minus some. In the table there are over 150,000 clones, approximately 81% of which are singletons. Concerning this clone: Antigen specificity is unknown.

The CDR3 consists of 12 residues. Germline lookup yields CDR1 SNHLY and CDR2 FYNNEI. Unmatched junction bases numbered 1, after V lost 2 bases and J lost 7 bases. Source material: PBMCs. The J gene is TRBJ1-2, the V gene TRBV2, with 7 bases aligning to TRBD1. The receptor's source is a man between 18 and 35 years old in good health and CMV-seropositive. CDR3 amino acids: CASSEQGVGYTF. The CDR3 nucleotides read TGTGCCAGCAGTGAACAGGGGGTTGGCTACACCTTC.